This T cell receptor (beta chain) was found in a study of technical replicates of blood from a handful of donors. Libraries were prepared by immunoSEQ multiplex PCR; TCRdb keeps only in-frame clonotypes and omits some of them. Here the sample spans 51,000 or so clones, 92% being singletons. The V and J ends lost 4 bases and 3 bases respectively, with 10 bases between them. The germline CDR1 and CDR2 sequences are MGHRA and YSYEKL. The CDR3 has 13 residues. The chain couples TRBV4-1 to TRBJ2-7, with D uncertain. The sequence came from a human donor in good health. Some clones in this sample may be carry-over from other donors' samples. The sequenced material came from PBMCs. DNA for the CDR3: TGCGCCAGCAGCCCCGTCCCGGGCTACGAGCAGTACTTC. Translated, it gives CASSPVPGYEQYF.